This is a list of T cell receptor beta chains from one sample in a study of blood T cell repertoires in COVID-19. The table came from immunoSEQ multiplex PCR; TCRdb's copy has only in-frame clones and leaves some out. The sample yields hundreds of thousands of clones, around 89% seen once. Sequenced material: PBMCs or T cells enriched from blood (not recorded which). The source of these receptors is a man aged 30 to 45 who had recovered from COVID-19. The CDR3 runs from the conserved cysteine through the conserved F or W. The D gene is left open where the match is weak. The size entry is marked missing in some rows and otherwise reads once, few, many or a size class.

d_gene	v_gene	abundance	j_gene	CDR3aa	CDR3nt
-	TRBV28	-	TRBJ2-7	CASRAGQPSEQYF	TGTGCCAGCAGAGCCGGACAGCCGTCCGAGCAGTACTTC
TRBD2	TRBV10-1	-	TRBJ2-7	CASRALGLAGVSVYEQYF	TGCGCCAGCAGGGCGCTGGGACTAGCGGGAGTGAGCGTTTACGAGCAGTACTTC
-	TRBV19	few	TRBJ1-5	CASSSITSQPQHF	TGTGCCAGTAGCAGTATCACCAGTCAGCCCCAGCATTTT
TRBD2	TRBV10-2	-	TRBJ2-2	CASTGTSGTGELFF	TGCGCCAGCACCGGGACTAGCGGCACCGGGGAGCTGTTTTTT
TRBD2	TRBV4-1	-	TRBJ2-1	CASRAGAYNEQFF	TGCGCCAGCAGGGCGGGAGCGTACAATGAGCAGTTCTTC
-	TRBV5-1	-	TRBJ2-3	CASSLEATDTQYF	TGCGCCAGCAGCTTGGAAGCCACAGATACGCAGTATTTT
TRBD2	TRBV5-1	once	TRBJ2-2	CASSRTSGSSTGELFF	TGCGCCAGCAGCAGGACTAGCGGGAGTTCTACCGGGGAGCTGTTTTTT
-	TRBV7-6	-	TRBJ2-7	CASSLMDTLWEQYF	TGTGCCAGCAGCTTAATGGACACACTTTGGGAGCAGTACTTC
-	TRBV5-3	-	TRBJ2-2	CARSPPLSSVNTGELFF	TGTGCCAGAAGCCCCCCTTTGTCTAGCGTAAACACCGGGGAGCTGTTTTTT
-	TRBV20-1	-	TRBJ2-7	CSAAGASEQYF	TGCAGTGCGGCAGGGGCCTCCGAGCAGTACTTC
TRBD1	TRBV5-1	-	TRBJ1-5	CASSLEGRGQGQPQHF	TGCGCCAGCAGCTTGGAAGGTAGGGGGCAGGGTCAGCCCCAGCATTTT
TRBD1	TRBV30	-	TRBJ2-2	CAWSRDRGTGELFF	TGTGCCTGGAGCCGGGACAGGGGGACCGGGGAGCTGTTTTTT
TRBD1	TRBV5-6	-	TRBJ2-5	CASSRGRGLGYQETQYF	TGTGCCAGCAGCAGGGGGCGCGGATTGGGGTACCAAGAGACCCAGTACTTC
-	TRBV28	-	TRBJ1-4	CASYRATNEKLFF	TGTGCCAGTTACAGGGCAACTAATGAAAAACTGTTTTTT
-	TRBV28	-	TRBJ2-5	CASSYVASETQYF	TGTGCCAGCAGCTACGTAGCCTCGGAGACCCAGTACTTC
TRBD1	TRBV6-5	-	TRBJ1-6	CASRPGDRGNSPLHF	TGTGCCAGCAGACCCGGGGACAGGGGTAATTCACCCCTCCACTTT
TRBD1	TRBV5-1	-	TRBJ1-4	CASSWTGQGVEKLFF	TGCGCCAGCAGCTGGACAGGGCAGGGAGTCGAAAAACTGTTTTTT
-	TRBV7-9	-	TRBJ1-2	CASSSRTAPNYGYTF	TGTGCCAGCAGCTCCAGGACAGCCCCGAACTATGGCTACACCTTC
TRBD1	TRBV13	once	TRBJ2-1	CASSLPGGENEQFF	TGTGCCAGCAGCTTACCAGGGGGCGAGAATGAGCAGTTCTTC
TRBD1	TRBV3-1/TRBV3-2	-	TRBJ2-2	CASSHGQGINTGELFF	TGTGCCAGCAGCCATGGACAGGGGATAAACACCGGGGAGCTGTTTTTT
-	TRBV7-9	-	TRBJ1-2	CASGAHTGYGYTF	TGTGCCAGCGGGGCCCACACAGGGTATGGCTACACCTTC
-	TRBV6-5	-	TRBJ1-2	CASRPDSAIHYGYTF	TGTGCCAGCAGACCCGACAGCGCCATCCACTATGGCTACACCTTC
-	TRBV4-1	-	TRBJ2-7	CASSQSGSLDEQYF	TGCGCCAGCAGCCAGTCTGGTAGTTTAGACGAGCAGTACTTC
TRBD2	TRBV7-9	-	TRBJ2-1	CASSLVRASGRYNEQFF	TGTGCCAGCAGCTTAGTGAGGGCTAGCGGGAGGTACAATGAGCAGTTCTTC
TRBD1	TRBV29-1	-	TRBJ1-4	CSVYGTEHEKLFF	TGCAGCGTTTACGGGACAGAACACGAAAAACTGTTTTTT
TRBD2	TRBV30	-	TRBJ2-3	CAWRTSGRPTQYF	TGTGCCTGGAGGACTAGCGGGAGACCTACGCAGTATTTT
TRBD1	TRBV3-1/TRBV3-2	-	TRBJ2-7	CASSQGDRYMYF	TGTGCCAGCAGCCAAGGGGACAGGTATATGTACTTC
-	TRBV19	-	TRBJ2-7	CASSMFRGSSNEQYF	TGTGCCAGTAGTATGTTCAGGGGCTCCTCCAACGAGCAGTACTTC
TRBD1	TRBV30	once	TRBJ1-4	CAWSWGRGRRTNEKLFF	TGTGCCTGGAGCTGGGGCAGGGGGCGGCGAACTAATGAAAAACTGTTTTTT
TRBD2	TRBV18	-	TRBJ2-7	CASSRRLAGESSLPTGPYEQYF	TGTGCCAGCTCACGACGACTAGCGGGCGAATCCTCCCTCCCCACCGGACCCTACGAGCAGTACTTC
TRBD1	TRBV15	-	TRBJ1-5	CATSRDSLSNQPQHF	TGTGCCACCAGCCGGGACAGTCTCAGCAATCAGCCCCAGCATTTT
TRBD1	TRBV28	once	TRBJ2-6	CASSLQGARSGANVLTF	TGTGCCAGCAGTTTACAGGGGGCCCGGTCTGGGGCCAACGTCCTGACTTTC
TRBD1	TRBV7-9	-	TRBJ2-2	CASSFARTGGNGELFF	TGTGCCAGCAGCTTTGCTCGGACAGGGGGTAACGGGGAGCTGTTTTTT
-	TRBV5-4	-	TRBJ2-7	CASSYRIGSVDEQYF	TGTGCCAGCAGCTACCGGATTGGGAGCGTCGACGAGCAGTACTTC
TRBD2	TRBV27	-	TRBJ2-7	CASSLSGIAGLEYEQYF	TGTGCCAGCAGTTTATCGGGGATAGCGGGATTGGAGTACGAGCAGTACTTC
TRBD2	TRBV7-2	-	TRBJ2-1	CASSLGPAGAGPQFF	TGTGCCAGCAGCTTAGGCCCAGCGGGAGCGGGTCCGCAGTTCTTC
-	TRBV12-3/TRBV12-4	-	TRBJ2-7	CASSLGQVMYF	TGTGCCAGCAGTTTAGGACAGGTGATGTACTTC
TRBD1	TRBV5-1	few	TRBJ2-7	CASSLRYPGDWDRGGYEQYF	TGCGCCAGCAGCTTAAGGTACCCGGGGGATTGGGACAGGGGAGGATACGAGCAGTACTTC
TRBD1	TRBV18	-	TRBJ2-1	CASSPTDRLNEQFF	TGTGCCAGCTCACCTACGGACAGGTTAAATGAGCAGTTCTTC
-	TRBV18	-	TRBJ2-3	CASSLRRGSREDTQYF	TGTGCCAGCTCACTCCGGAGAGGGTCACGCGAAGATACGCAGTATTTT
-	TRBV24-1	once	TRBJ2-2	CATSDSGQTNTGELFF	TGTGCCACCAGTGATTCCGGACAGACGAACACCGGGGAGCTGTTTTTT
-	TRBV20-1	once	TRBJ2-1	CSASGQGRPGSYNEQFF	TGCAGTGCTAGTGGCCAGGGGCGGCCGGGCTCCTACAATGAGCAGTTCTTC
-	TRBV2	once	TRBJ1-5	CASSDGQYNQPQHF	TGTGCCAGCAGTGACGGACAGTACAATCAGCCCCAGCATTTT
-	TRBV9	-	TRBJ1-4	CASGRATNEKLFF	TGTGCCAGCGGTCGGGCAACTAATGAAAAACTGTTTTTT
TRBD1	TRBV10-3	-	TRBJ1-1	CAISKQGDHTEAFF	TGTGCCATCAGTAAACAGGGGGATCACACTGAAGCTTTCTTT
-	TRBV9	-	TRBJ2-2	CASSAGTSQAGELFF	TGTGCCAGCAGCGCTGGGACTTCTCAGGCCGGGGAGCTGTTTTTT
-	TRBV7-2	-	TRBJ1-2	CASSLQTPLGYGYTF	TGTGCCAGCAGCCTCCAGACACCGCTGGGCTATGGCTACACCTTC
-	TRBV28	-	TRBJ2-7	CASTLRPGLYEQYF	TGTGCCAGCACCCTCAGACCGGGACTTTACGAGCAGTACTTC